Listed below are T cell receptor beta chains from one sample, sequenced in a study of cytomegalovirus exposure and HLA in healthy donors. Using immunoSEQ multiplex PCR, the repertoire was profiled, and TCRdb retains in-frame clones only, with some absent. The sample consists of about 150,000 clones, around two thirds of them appearing once. Source material: PBMCs. The receptors stem from a man younger than 40 in good health and CMV-seropositive. CDR3s include the opening cysteine and the closing phenylalanine or tryptophan.

V | CDR3
TRBV5-4 | CASSLVGGSYEQYF
TRBV5-6 | CASTLGGWNIQYF
TRBV7-6 | CASSFNLAEETQYF
TRBV11-1 | CASSLDRSGNTGELFF
TRBV6-5 | CASSNGQGDEKLFF
TRBV5-3 | CARRRWTGNQPRHF
TRBV4-2 | CASSQQDYSNTGELFF
TRBV4-1 | CASRYRDTSTDTQYF
TRBV30 | CAWSPLADSTDTQYF
TRBV5-1 | CASSPGSDNEQFF
TRBV6-1 | CASKTLGATNEKLFF
TRBV1 | CTSSQDRSASDHQETQYF
TRBV28 | CASSLAGTGGYEQYF
TRBV18 | CASSPPGPANTEAFF
TRBV6-6 | CASSGLSGSYF
TRBV11-3 | CASSLVPERRGGGELFF
TRBV9 | CASSVGQQPLYGYTF
TRBV5-1 | CASSLGLADEQYF
TRBV4-2 | CASSQDLQGPPTGYTF
TRBV10-3 | CAISDGAAEQYF
TRBV23-1 | CASSQRTSGSETQYF
TRBV11-3 | CASSLGLSQYF
TRBV5-1 | CASSKGGGRAVDEQFF
TRBV6-5 | CASSIHGQPEAFF
TRBV6-6 | CASSDSGTSGTDTQYF
TRBV7-9 | CASSLMQGYTF
TRBV28 | CASSLDRVGNIQYF
TRBV7-9 | CSSSLEGSGSFNEQFF
TRBV7-3 | CASSKDRGRGYTF
TRBV21-1 | CASRDRDKPMNTEAFF
TRBV15 | CATSRDDPGGANTEAFF
TRBV29-1 | CSVGTGQGARSGYTF
TRBV27 | CASSDQGQSNEKLFF
TRBV28 | CASSLSTYEQYF
TRBV6-5 | CASSYSSGGTDTQYF
TRBV19 | CASRPNRDRHNQPQHF
TRBV7-6 | CASSMDRGNEQYF
TRBV29-1 | CSVRGTGGRNEQFF
TRBV7-2 | CASSFGPSASYNEQFF
TRBV18 | CATRTGGVTSEQYF
TRBV9 | CASSVDTNEQFF